This record looks at one TCR beta chain sequence and its context. Its antigen is currently unknown. The data originate from a study of cytomegalovirus exposure and HLA in healthy donors. Germline V gene lookup returns CDR1 MNHNY and CDR2 SVGAGI (reference sequence). With 4 bases clipped from V and 2 bases from J, the junction kept 4 bases outside the gene matches. The CDR3 totals 14 residues. Primers: 60 Vbeta forward and 13 Jbeta reverse. This table comes from immunoSEQ multiplex PCR, and its TCRdb copy is limited to in-frame clones, with some not included. The table has more than 95,000 clones, roughly 79% seen once. Study observations and caveats: Presence/absence results assume similar sequencing depth per donor, which may not hold. With later analysis, a missense DCLRE1C variant became linked to TCR beta V- and J-gene trimming.

This TCR came from a male donor in good health and CMV-seronegative. The chain employs TRBV6-6 and TRBJ1-2; 7 bases map to TRBD1. Sequencing was carried out using PBMCs. This chain's CDR3 is CASSSLTGNYGYTF. CDR3 DNA sequence: TGTGCCAGCAGTTCCTTGACAGGGAACTATGGCTACACCTTC.